Only a few counts were recorded for the clone carrying this T cell receptor (beta chain). The CDR3 is 14 residues long. Trimming took 6 bases from V and 7 from J; bases not matched to a gene: 4. Germline V gene lookup returns CDR1 MNHEY and CDR2 SVGAGI. TCRdb processed the RT-PCR reads anew with MiXCR; each CDR3 protein has one entry. The sample holds hundreds of thousands of distinct CDR3 sequences, 13% to 15% seen once. The chain carries TRBV6-5 and TRBJ1-6; TRBD1 matches 9 bases. The receptor was isolated from a female donor in good health, serving as a healthy control. Source material: memory CD4+ T cells from blood. The CDR3 loop reads CASRPGQGNSPLHF. The CDR3 DNA is TGTGCCAGCAGGCCCGGACAGGGGAATTCACCCCTCCACTTT.